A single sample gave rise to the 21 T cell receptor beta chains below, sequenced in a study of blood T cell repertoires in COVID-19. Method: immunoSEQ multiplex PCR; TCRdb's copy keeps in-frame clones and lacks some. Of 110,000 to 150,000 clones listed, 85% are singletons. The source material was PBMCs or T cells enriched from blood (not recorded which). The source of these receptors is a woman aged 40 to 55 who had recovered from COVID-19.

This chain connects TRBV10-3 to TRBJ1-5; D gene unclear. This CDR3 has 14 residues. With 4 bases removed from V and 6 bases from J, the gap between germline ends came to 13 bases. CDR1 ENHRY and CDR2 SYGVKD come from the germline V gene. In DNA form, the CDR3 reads TGTGCCATCAGTGTGGCAGAGGCCTCTCAGCCCCAGCATTTT. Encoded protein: CAISVAEASQPQHF.

The DNA for the CDR3 is TGTGCCAGCAGTCCCCGGTTCTATGGCTACACCTTC. Encoded protein: CASSPRFYGYTF. V is TRBV2 and J is TRBJ1-2; D gene unclear. Per the germline V gene, CDR1 is SNHLY and CDR2 is FYNNEI. This CDR3 has 12 residues. V lost 5 bases and J 4 bases, leaving 8 bases between the germline ends.

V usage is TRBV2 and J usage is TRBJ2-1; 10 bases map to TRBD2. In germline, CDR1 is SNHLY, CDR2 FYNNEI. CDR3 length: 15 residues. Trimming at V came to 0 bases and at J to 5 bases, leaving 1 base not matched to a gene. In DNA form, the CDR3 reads TGTGCCAGCAGTGAAGCGGGACTAGCGAACAATGAGCAGTTCTTC. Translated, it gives CASSEAGLANNEQFF. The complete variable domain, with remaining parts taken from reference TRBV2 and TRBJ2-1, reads EPEVTQTPSHQVTQMGQEVILRCVPISNHLYFYWYRQILGQKVEFLVSFYNNEISEKSEIFDDQFSVERPDGSNFTLKIRSTKLEDSAMYFCASSEAGLANNEQFFGPGTRLTVL.

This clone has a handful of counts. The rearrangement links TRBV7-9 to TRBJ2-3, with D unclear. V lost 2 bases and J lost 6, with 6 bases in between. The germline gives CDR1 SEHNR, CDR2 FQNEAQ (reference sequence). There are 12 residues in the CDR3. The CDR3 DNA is TGTGCCAGCAGCTTACTGGAGGATACGCAGTATTTT. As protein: CASSLLEDTQYF.

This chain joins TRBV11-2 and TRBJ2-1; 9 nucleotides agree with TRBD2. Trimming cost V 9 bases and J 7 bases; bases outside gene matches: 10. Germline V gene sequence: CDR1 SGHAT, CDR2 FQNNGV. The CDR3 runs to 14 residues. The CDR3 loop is CASTPSGILNEQFF. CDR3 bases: TGTGCCAGTACACCTAGCGGGATATTAAATGAGCAGTTCTTC.

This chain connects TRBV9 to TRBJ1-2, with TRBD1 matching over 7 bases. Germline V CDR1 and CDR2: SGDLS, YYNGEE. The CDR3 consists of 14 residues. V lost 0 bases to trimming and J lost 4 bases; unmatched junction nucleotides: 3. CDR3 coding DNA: TGTGCCAGCAGCGTAGGACAGGGAAGCTATGGCTACACCTTC. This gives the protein CASSVGQGSYGYTF. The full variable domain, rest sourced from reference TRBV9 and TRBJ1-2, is DSGVTQTPKHLITATGQRVTLRCSPRSGDLSVYWYQQSLDQGLQFLIQYYNGEERAKGNILERFSAQQFPDLHSELNLSSLELGDSALYFCASSVGQGSYGYTFGSGTRLTVV.

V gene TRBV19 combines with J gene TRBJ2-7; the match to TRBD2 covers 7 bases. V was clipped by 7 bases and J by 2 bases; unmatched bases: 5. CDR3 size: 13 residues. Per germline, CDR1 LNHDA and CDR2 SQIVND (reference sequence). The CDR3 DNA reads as TGTGCCAGTAAACCCAGCGGGGCCTACGAGCAGTACTTC. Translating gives CASKPSGAYEQYF.

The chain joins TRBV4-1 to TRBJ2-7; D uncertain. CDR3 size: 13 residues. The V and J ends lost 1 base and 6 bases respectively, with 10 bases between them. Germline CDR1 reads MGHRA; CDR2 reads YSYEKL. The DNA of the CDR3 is TGCGCCAGCAGCCAAGCGGCTGAGGCCGAGCAGTACTTC. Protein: CASSQAAEAEQYF.

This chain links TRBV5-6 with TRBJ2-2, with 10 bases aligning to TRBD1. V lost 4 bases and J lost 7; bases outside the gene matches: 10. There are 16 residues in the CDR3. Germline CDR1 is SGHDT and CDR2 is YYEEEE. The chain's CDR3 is CASSADRGRSIGELFF. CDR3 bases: TGTGCCAGCAGCGCCGACAGGGGGCGATCGATCGGGGAGCTGTTTTTT.

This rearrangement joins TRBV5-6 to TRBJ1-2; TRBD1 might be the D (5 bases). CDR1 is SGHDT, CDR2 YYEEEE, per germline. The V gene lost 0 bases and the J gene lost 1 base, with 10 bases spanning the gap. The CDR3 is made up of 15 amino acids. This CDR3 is CASSLDGQGNYGYTF. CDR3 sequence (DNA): TGTGCCAGCAGCTTGGACGGTCAGGGTAACTATGGCTACACCTTC.

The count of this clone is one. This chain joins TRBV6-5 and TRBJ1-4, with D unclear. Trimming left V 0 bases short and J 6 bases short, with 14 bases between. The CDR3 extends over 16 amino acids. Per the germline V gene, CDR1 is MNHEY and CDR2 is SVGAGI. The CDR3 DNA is TGTGCCAGCAGTTACTCCCCGGCGGGGAGTGATGAAAAACTGTTTTTT. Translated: CASSYSPAGSDEKLFF.

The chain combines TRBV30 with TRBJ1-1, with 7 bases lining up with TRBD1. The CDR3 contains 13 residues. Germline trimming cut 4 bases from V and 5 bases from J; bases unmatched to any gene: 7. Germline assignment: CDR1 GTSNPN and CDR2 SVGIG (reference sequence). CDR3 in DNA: TGTGCCTGGAATACAGGGGTAGGTACTGAAGCTTTCTTT. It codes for CAWNTGVGTEAFF.

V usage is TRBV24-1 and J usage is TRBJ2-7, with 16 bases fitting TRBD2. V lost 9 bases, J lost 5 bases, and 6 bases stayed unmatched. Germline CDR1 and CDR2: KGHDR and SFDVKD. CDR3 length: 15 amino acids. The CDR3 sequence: CATGTSGRATDEQYF. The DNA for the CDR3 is TGTGCCACCGGGACTAGCGGGAGGGCCACGGACGAGCAGTACTTC.

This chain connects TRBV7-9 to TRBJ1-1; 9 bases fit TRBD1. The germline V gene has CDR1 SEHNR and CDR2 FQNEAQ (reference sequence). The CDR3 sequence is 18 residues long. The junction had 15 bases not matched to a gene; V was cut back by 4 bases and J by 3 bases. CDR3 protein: CASSSPGQGRRGDTEAFF. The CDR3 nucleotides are TGTGCCAGCAGCTCCCCCGGACAGGGGAGAAGGGGGGACACTGAAGCTTTCTTT.

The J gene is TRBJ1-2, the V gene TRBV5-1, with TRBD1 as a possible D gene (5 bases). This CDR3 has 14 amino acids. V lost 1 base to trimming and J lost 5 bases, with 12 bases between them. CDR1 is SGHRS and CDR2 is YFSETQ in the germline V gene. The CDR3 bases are TGCGCCAGCAGCTTGCAGGGCGGAGAATATGGCTACACCTTC. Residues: CASSLQGGEYGYTF.

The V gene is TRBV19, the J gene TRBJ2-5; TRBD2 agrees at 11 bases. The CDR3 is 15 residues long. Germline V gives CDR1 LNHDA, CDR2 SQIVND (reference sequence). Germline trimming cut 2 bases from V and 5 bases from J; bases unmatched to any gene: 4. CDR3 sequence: CASSILAGGEETQYF. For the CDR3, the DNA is TGTGCCAGTAGTATATTAGCGGGGGGGGAGGAGACCCAGTACTTC.

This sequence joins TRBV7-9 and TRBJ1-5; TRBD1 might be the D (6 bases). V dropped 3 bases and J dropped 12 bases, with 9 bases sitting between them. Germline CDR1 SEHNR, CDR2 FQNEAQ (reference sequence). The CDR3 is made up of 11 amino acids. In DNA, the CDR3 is TGTGCCAGCAGCTTCGGACAGAGCCAGCATTTT. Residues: CASSFGQSQHF.

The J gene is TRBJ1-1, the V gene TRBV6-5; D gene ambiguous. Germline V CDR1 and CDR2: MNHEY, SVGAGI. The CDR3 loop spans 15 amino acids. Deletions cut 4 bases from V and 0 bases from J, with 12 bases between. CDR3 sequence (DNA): TGTGCCAGCAGTTGGACTCTTGGGATGAACACTGAAGCTTTCTTT. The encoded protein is CASSWTLGMNTEAFF.

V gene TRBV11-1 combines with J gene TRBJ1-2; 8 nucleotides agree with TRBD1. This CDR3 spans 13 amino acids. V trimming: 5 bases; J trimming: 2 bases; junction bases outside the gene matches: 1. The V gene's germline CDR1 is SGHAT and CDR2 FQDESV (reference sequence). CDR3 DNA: TGTGCCAGCAGCAGGGACAGGAACTATGGCTACACCTTC. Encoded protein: CASSRDRNYGYTF.

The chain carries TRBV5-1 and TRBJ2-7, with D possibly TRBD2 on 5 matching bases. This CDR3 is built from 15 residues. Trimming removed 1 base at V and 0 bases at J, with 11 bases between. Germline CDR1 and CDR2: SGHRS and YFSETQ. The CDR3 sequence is CASSLTLGGSYEQYF. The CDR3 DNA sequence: TGCGCCAGCAGCTTGACACTTGGAGGCTCCTACGAGCAGTACTTC. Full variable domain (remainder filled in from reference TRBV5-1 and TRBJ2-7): KAGVTQTPRYLIKTRGQQVTLSCSPISGHRSVSWYQQTPGQGLQFLFEYFSETQRNKGNFPGRFSGRQFSNSRSEMNVSTLELGDSALYLCASSLTLGGSYEQYFGPGTRLTVT.

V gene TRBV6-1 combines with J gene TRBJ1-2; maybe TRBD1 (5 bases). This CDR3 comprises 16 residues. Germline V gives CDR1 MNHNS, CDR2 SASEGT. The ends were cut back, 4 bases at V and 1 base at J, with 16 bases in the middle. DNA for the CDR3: TGTGCCAGCAGTGGAGTCACCGGGGGGGGTAACTATGGCTACACCTTC. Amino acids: CASSGVTGGGNYGYTF.